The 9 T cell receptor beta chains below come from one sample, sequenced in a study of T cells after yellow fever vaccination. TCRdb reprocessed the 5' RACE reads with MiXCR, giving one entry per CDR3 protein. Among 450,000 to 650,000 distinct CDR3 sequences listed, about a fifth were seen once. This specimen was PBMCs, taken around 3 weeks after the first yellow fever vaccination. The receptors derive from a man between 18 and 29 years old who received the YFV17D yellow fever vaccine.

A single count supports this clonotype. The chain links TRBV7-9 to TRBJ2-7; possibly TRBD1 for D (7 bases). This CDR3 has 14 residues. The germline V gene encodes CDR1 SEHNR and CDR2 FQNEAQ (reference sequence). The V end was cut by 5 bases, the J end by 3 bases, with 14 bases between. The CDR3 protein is CASSRGDSLYEQYF. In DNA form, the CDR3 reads TGTGCCAGCAGCCGCGGGGACAGCCTCTACGAGCAGTACTTC.

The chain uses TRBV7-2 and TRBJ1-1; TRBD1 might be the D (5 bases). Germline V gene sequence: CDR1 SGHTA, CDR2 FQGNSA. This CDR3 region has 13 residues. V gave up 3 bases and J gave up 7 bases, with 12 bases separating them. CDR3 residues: CASSFFQGYEAFF. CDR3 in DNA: TGTGCCAGCAGCTTTTTTCAGGGATATGAAGCTTTCTTT. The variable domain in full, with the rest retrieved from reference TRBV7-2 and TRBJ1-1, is GAGVSQSPSNKVTEKGKDVELRCDPISGHTALYWYRQSLGQGLEFLIYFQGNSAPDKSGLPSDRFSAERTGGSVSTLTIQRTQQEDSAVYLCASSFFQGYEAFFGQGTRLTVV.

The CDR3 loop is CASSSGTSGELFF. In DNA form, the CDR3 reads TGTGCCAGCAGCTCCGGGACGTCCGGGGAGCTGTTTTTT. The V call is TRBV7-3, the J call TRBJ2-2; the D call may be TRBD1 or TRBD2 (5 bases each). This CDR3 contains 13 residues. Trimming cost V 4 bases and J 6 bases, with 9 bases left between them. The germline gives CDR1 SGHTA, CDR2 FQGTGA.

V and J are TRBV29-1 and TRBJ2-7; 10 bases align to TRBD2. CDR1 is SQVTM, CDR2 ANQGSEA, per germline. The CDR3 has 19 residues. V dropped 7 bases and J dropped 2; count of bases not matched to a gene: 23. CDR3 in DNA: TGCAGCGCCAAACCCTGGGCGTCTAGCGGGGGTTCGTCGACCTACGAGCAGTACGTC. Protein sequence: CSAKPWASSGGSSTYEQYV.

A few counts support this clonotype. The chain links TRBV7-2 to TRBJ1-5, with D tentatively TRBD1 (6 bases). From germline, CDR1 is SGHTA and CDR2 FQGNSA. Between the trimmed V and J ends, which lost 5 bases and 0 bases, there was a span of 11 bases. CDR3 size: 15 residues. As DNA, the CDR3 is TGTGCCAGCAGCCCAGGGGACATTAGCAATCAGCCCCAGCATTTT. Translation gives CASSPGDISNQPQHF.

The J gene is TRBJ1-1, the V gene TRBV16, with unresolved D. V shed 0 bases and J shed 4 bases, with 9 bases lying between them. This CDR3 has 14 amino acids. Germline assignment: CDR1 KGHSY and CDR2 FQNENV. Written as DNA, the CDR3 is TGTGCCAGCAGCCAATCAAGGGTCGGCACTGAAGCTTTCTTT. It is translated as CASSQSRVGTEAFF.

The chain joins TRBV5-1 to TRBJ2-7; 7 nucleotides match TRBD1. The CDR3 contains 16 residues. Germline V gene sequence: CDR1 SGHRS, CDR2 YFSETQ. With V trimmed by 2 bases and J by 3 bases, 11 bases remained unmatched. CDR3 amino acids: CASSFTGASSFYEQYF. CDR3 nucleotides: TGCGCCAGCAGCTTTACAGGGGCTTCCTCATTCTACGAGCAGTACTTC.

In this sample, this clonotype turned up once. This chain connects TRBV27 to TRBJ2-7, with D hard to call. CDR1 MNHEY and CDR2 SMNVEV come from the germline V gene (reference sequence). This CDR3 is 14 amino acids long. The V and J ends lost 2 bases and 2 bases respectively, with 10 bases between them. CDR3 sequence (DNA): TGTGCCAGCAGTTTAACCGCAGAAGCCTACGAGCAGTACTTC. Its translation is CASSLTAEAYEQYF.

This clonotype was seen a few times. The CDR3 sequence is CSAQGAGSNEQFF. The CDR3 DNA is TGCAGTGCCCAGGGGGCAGGCTCCAATGAGCAGTTCTTC. V gene TRBV20-1 combines with J gene TRBJ2-1; 8 bases match TRBD1. The ends lost 6 bases at V and 6 bases at J; junction bases unmatched: 7. CDR3 length: 13 amino acids. Germline assignment: CDR1 DFQATT and CDR2 SNEGSKA (reference sequence).